The table lists the clone carrying this TCR beta chain with a count of one. This sample was included in a study of shared clonotypes between healthy human individuals. This table comes from immunoSEQ multiplex PCR, and its TCRdb copy is limited to in-frame clones, with some not included. The sample holds around 700,000 clones, more than 70% seen once. The clonotype comes from a woman aged 30 to 39 in good health. The sequenced sample consisted of memory CD4+ T cells sorted from blood. As to subset: CD45RA-negative fraction.

As DNA, the CDR3 is TGTGCCAGCAGTTTATTCGCCGCGGGAGGGCCTCGGAACACAGATACGCAGTATTTT. The encoded protein is CASSLFAAGGPRNTDTQYF. This chain links TRBV28 with TRBJ2-3; 9 nucleotides align to TRBD2. CDR1 is MDHEN and CDR2 is SYDVKM in the germline V gene. J was trimmed by 2 bases and V by 1 base; bases with no gene match: 13. There are 19 residues in the CDR3.